This T cell receptor (beta chain) originates from a study of cytomegalovirus exposure and HLA in healthy donors. Study-level background: A subsequent analysis stated that the 90 to 150 validation repertoires were run on the same platform as the approximately 700 first-cohort repertoires. Broader study findings: Both high specificity and high sensitivity reportedly marked the classifier's diagnosis of cytomegalovirus status.

The method was immunoSEQ multiplex PCR; TCRdb's version includes in-frame clones alone and lacks a portion of them. The sample yields 150,000 or so clones, 86% seen once. The length of the CDR3 is 14 residues. V dropped 3 bases and J dropped 1 base, with 4 bases sitting between them. Germline values: CDR1 SGHTA, CDR2 FQGNSA. Concerning this clone: Antigen: not known.

The TCR originated in a man aged 18-30 years in good health and CMV-seropositive. The V call is TRBV7-2, the J call TRBJ2-6, with D unresolved. Source material: PBMCs. CDR3 loop: CASSFPSGANVLTF. For the CDR3, the DNA is TGTGCCAGCAGCTTTCCGTCTGGGGCCAACGTCCTGACTTTC. The whole variable domain, filled in from reference TRBV7-2 and TRBJ2-6, reads GAGVSQSPSNKVTEKGKDVELRCDPISGHTALYWYRQSLGQGLEFLIYFQGNSAPDKSGLPSDRFSAERTGGSVSTLTIQRTQQEDSAVYLCASSFPSGANVLTFGAGSRLTVL.